This TCR beta chain emerged from a study of post-analysis software for immune sequencing data. This clonotype came up many times. Its target is not known. cDNA libraries for TCR beta contained unique molecular identifiers. A single record per CDR3 protein comes from TCRdb applying MiXCR to the PCR reads. The sample contains under 200,000 distinct CDR3 sequences, about 37% of which appear only once. Notes on the study in general: Patients with multiple sclerosis recorded significantly lower normalized Chao1 diversity than controls, the study found.

This TCR was recovered from a girl aged 10-17 years with multiple sclerosis. The material sequenced was blood, taken after autologous hematopoietic stem cell transplantation.

This CDR3 reads CSVFRDGTQYF. CDR3 sequence (DNA): TGCAGCGTGTTCAGGGACGGGACGCAGTATTTT. The chain links TRBV29-1 to TRBJ2-3; either TRBD1 or TRBD2 may fit D (5 bases each). This CDR3 is 11 amino acids long. Looked up from germline, CDR1 is SQVTM and CDR2 is ANQGSEA. With 6 bases removed from V and 9 bases from J, the gap between germline ends came to 13 bases.